These 14 T cell receptor beta chains were all obtained from the same sample, sequenced in a study of shared clonotypes between healthy human individuals. The protocol was immunoSEQ multiplex PCR, while the TCRdb copy is restricted to in-frame clones and leaves out a portion. The top ten clones hold more than 0.1% of a sample with roughly 2 million clones, approximately 94% of them seen once. The sequenced sample consisted of naive CD4+ T cells sorted from blood. Subset specified: CD45RA+ positively selected. These TCRs come from a young man in good health.

V gene TRBV25-1 combines with J gene TRBJ2-7, with TRBD1 matching 9 bases. Trimming took 5 bases from V and 6 from J; bases not matched to a gene: 8. Germline V gives CDR1 MGHDK, CDR2 SYGVNS. This CDR3 region has 14 residues. The DNA for the CDR3 is TGTGCCAGCAGTTCACCGGGACAGGGACGCGAGCAGTACTTC. Translating it yields CASSSPGQGREQYF.

The rearrangement joins TRBV5-6 to TRBJ1-2; 10 nucleotides align to TRBD1. The CDR3 has 14 residues. V lost 6 bases and J lost 5; bases outside the gene matches: 7. Germline lookup yields CDR1 SGHDT and CDR2 YYEEEE. Written as DNA, the CDR3 is TGTGCCAGCACCCTTAGGGGACAGGGGTATGGCTACACCTTC. Protein sequence: CASTLRGQGYGYTF.

The chain recombines TRBV6-1 with TRBJ2-7; D remains unclear. Trimming shortened V by 7 bases and J by 0 bases, and 13 bases separated the two germline ends. Per the germline V gene, CDR1 is MNHNS and CDR2 is SASEGT. The CDR3 spans 14 residues. CDR3 region: CASTHPGTSYEQYF. The CDR3 DNA reads TGTGCCAGCACCCACCCGGGCACCTCCTACGAGCAGTACTTC.

CDR3 amino acids: CAISGGQGVSYEQYF. Written as DNA, the CDR3 is TGTGCCATCAGTGGGGGACAGGGGGTCTCCTACGAGCAGTACTTC. This rearrangement joins TRBV10-3 to TRBJ2-7; 11 bases are shared with TRBD1. Germline values: CDR1 ENHRY, CDR2 SYGVKD. The CDR3 has 15 residues. V gave up 4 bases and J gave up 0 bases; unmatched junction bases: 2.

V and J are TRBV4-3 and TRBJ2-3, with TRBD2 matching over 12 bases. From germline, CDR1 is LGHNA and CDR2 YSLEER. V shed 1 base, J shed 3 bases, and the junction held 2 bases outside the gene matches. This CDR3 is 16 amino acids long. The CDR3 protein is CASSQVLAGGTDTQYF. The CDR3 nucleotides read TGCGCCAGCAGCCAAGTACTAGCGGGAGGTACAGATACGCAGTATTTT.

The count of this clone is one. This chain connects TRBV6-1 to TRBJ1-4; D not resolved. CDR1 is MNHNS and CDR2 is SASEGT in the germline V gene. Trimming removed 5 bases from V and 7 bases from J, with 11 bases in between. The CDR3 spans 13 residues. The CDR3 reads CASSLKGPEKLFF. The DNA for the CDR3 is TGTGCCAGCAGTCTGAAGGGCCCTGAAAAACTGTTTTTT.

This CDR3 reads CASSLGGPSGSSYNEQFF. The CDR3 coding sequence is TGTGCCAGCAGCTTAGGGGGCCCCAGCGGGAGCTCCTACAATGAGCAGTTCTTC. The chain is built from TRBV11-3 and TRBJ2-1; TRBD2 aligns across 8 bases. This CDR3 contains 18 residues. The V gene's germline CDR1 is SGHNT and CDR2 YENEEA. The J segment lost 0 bases and the V segment lost 1 base, leaving 8 bases of the junction unmatched.

The rearrangement links TRBV15 to TRBJ2-2; 12 nucleotides align to TRBD2. The CDR3 is 17 residues long. CDR1 LNHNV and CDR2 YYDKDF come from the germline V gene (reference sequence). Losses at the gene ends were 3 bases for V and 4 bases for J; bases not matched to a gene: 6. DNA for the CDR3: TGTGCCACCAGCAGTCCTGGACTAGCGGGACTCACCGGGGAGCTGTTTTTT. It is translated as CATSSPGLAGLTGELFF.

This chain uses TRBV5-6 with TRBJ1-3, with D tentatively TRBD1 (6 bases). The CDR3 loop spans 14 amino acids. Germline V gene sequence: CDR1 SGHDT, CDR2 YYEEEE. Deletions cut 4 bases from V and 4 bases from J, with 12 bases between. The CDR3 DNA sequence: TGTGCCAGCAGCGGCAGGGGAGGGGGAAACACCATATATTTT. Protein: CASSGRGGGNTIYF.

This clone appeared once. The chain recombines TRBV4-3 with TRBJ1-2; 8 bases agree with TRBD1. The CDR3 has 16 residues. Looked up from germline, CDR1 is LGHNA and CDR2 is YSLEER. The V and J ends lost 1 base and 2 bases, in that order; junction bases with no gene match: 6. The CDR3 DNA sequence: TGCGCCAGCAGCCAAGGAAGGGACAGGAGAAACTATGGCTACACCTTC. It codes for CASSQGRDRRNYGYTF.

This chain connects TRBV7-6 to TRBJ2-1, with 10 bases that match TRBD2. CDR3 length equals 17 residues. The germline V gene encodes CDR1 SGHVS and CDR2 FNYEAQ. Trimming took 4 bases from V and 3 from J; bases not matched to a gene: 9. The CDR3 protein is CASSSDGSSGSYNEQFF. The DNA of the CDR3 is TGTGCCAGCAGCTCGGACGGCTCTAGCGGGAGCTACAATGAGCAGTTCTTC.

The V call is TRBV6-5, the J call TRBJ1-1; D gene unclear. Deletions cut 0 bases from V and 1 base from J, with 12 bases between. Looked up from germline, CDR1 is MNHEY and CDR2 is SVGAGI. This CDR3 region has 16 residues. Here the CDR3 reads CASSYSIRDKNTEAFF. The CDR3 coding sequence is TGTGCCAGCAGTTACTCGATCCGCGACAAGAACACTGAAGCTTTCTTT.

The rearrangement links TRBV10-3 to TRBJ2-2; D is perhaps TRBD1 (6 bases). CDR3 length: 15 amino acids. Trimming cost V 6 bases and J 2 bases, with 13 bases left between them. Germline CDR1 is ENHRY and CDR2 is SYGVKD. The CDR3 reads CAISRTGTNTGELFF. In nucleotides, the CDR3 is TGTGCCATCAGCCGGACCGGGACAAACACCGGGGAGCTGTTTTTT.

The chain employs TRBV2 and TRBJ2-7; no reliable D call. The germline CDR1 and CDR2 sequences are SNHLY and FYNNEI. The CDR3 extends over 13 amino acids. V was pared by 4 bases and J by 2 bases, with 9 bases between. CDR3: CASSVGGPYEQYF. CDR3 nucleotide sequence: TGTGCCAGCAGTGTAGGTGGACCCTACGAGCAGTACTTC.